One and the same sample provided the 32 T cell receptor beta chains below, sequenced in a study of blood T cells in healthy people across ages. Through a sample-barcoded 5' primer and a J-beta primer mix, a second PCR was run for roughly 7 to 11 cycles. Each CDR3 protein is one row after TCRdb ran MiXCR on the 5' RACE reads. Here the sample spans about 720,000 distinct CDR3 sequences, about a fifth being singletons. Specimen: blood. The receptors originated from a man between 70 and 80 years old in good health.

This clonotype was seen a few times. V gene TRBV6-1 combines with J gene TRBJ2-3, with D possibly matching TRBD2 (6 bases). Trimming left V 7 bases short and J 2 bases short, with 22 bases between. There are 17 residues in the CDR3. Germline V lookup: CDR1 MNHNS, CDR2 SASEGT. This CDR3 reads CASTLGNSGASTDTQYF. As DNA, the CDR3 is TGTGCCAGCACACTAGGGAATAGCGGCGCATCCACAGATACGCAGTATTTT.

V gene TRBV12-3 or TRBV12-4 combines with J gene TRBJ2-5; 9 nucleotides line up with TRBD2. With the DNA end fitting TRBJ2-1 better, the J assignment may be wrong. This CDR3 has 14 amino acids. The DNA for the CDR3 is TGTGCCAGCAGTGTGGGACTAGCCCGGAATGAGCAGTTCTTC. It codes for CASSVGLARNEQFF.

This clonotype has just a few counts. The chain uses TRBV6-5 and TRBJ2-1, with TRBD2 matching over 10 bases. The DNA matches TRBJ2-5 better at its end, which makes the J call doubtful. The CDR3 extends over 15 amino acids. Germline V gene sequence: CDR1 MNHEY, CDR2 SVGAGI. The CDR3 sequence is CASSRYARPSGGQYF. The CDR3, as DNA: TGTGCCAGCAGCCGATATGCCCGCCCTAGCGGGGGCCAGTACTTC.

This clonotype has more than one count but fewer than ten. The chain recombines TRBV5-6 with TRBJ1-1; tentatively, D is TRBD1 (5 bases). The germline CDR1 and CDR2 sequences are SGHDT and YYEEEE. V shed 3 bases and J shed 5 bases, with 17 bases lying between them. The CDR3 consists of 15 residues. For the CDR3, the DNA is TGTGCCAGCAGCTGGCTGGGACTCGGTGGAACTGAAGCTTTCTTT. Translation gives CASSWLGLGGTEAFF.

This chain uses TRBV6-4 with TRBJ1-2; D uncertain. The CDR3 spans 14 residues. Germline loops: CDR1 MRHNA, CDR2 SNTAGT. Trimming took 6 bases from V and 1 from J, leaving 12 bases between them. The CDR3 DNA sequence: TGTGCCAGCAGCCTCACGAGCTATAACTATGGCTACACCTTC. This codes for CASSLTSYNYGYTF.

This clonotype was seen a few times. This chain connects TRBV6-5 to TRBJ2-1, with D tentatively TRBD1 (6 bases). V lost 6 bases, J lost 2 bases, and 11 bases lay in between. The germline V gene encodes CDR1 MNHEY and CDR2 SVGAGI. This CDR3 contains 14 residues. The CDR3 reads CASSPRDTYNEQFF. The CDR3 region has the DNA TGTGCCAGCAGCCCCCGGGACACCTACAATGAGCAGTTCTTC.

This clonotype was counted ten times or more. This chain connects TRBV20-1 to TRBJ1-2; D ambiguous. Germline assignment: CDR1 DFQATT and CDR2 SNEGSKA (reference sequence). CDR3 length equals 14 residues. Trimming pared 3 bases from V and 2 bases from J, leaving 13 bases between. The CDR3 region is CSASRVIINYGYTF. CDR3 nucleotide sequence: TGCAGTGCTAGTCGGGTCATAATAAACTATGGCTACACCTTC.

This clonotype showed up just a few times. This rearrangement joins TRBV7-9 to TRBJ1-1; no reliable D call. V lost 4 bases and J 1 base, leaving 10 bases between the germline ends. The germline V gene encodes CDR1 SEHNR and CDR2 FQNEAQ (reference sequence). The CDR3 consists of 14 residues. The CDR3 coding sequence is TGTGCCAGCAGCTCTCTCAGGAGGAACACTGAAGCTTTCTTT. It encodes CASSSLRRNTEAFF.

This chain connects TRBV12-3 or TRBV12-4 to TRBJ1-1; weak D call: TRBD1 (5 bases). This CDR3 spans 15 amino acids. V was trimmed by 4 bases and J by 5 bases, leaving 17 bases between them. The CDR3: CASSSYNLGGTEAFF. In DNA form, the CDR3 reads TGTGCCAGCAGTTCCTACAACCTCGGGGGAACTGAAGCTTTCTTT.

The chain joins TRBV29-1 to TRBJ2-5, with D tentatively TRBD1 (5 bases). The CDR3 runs 14 residues. The V gene's germline CDR1 is SQVTM and CDR2 ANQGSEA. V lost 5 bases to trimming and J lost 4 bases, with 17 bases between them. CDR3 amino acids: CSVSTGGWGETQYF. The CDR3 coding sequence is TGCAGCGTTAGTACAGGCGGCTGGGGAGAGACCCAGTACTTC.

The chain uses TRBV12-3 or TRBV12-4 and TRBJ2-3; D is perhaps TRBD2 (5 bases). The CDR3 extends over 16 amino acids. With 3 bases removed from V and 7 bases from J, the gap between germline ends came to 20 bases. The CDR3 region is CASSLFGIASLNTQYF. CDR3 sequence (DNA): TGTGCCAGCAGTTTGTTCGGGATAGCGTCCTTAAATACGCAGTATTTT.

The table lists this clonotype with a few counts. The chain has TRBV5-1 and TRBJ1-3; 7 nucleotides match TRBD1. Trimming removed 4 bases from V and 2 bases from J; junction bases left unmatched: 9. The CDR3 totals 16 residues. The germline gives CDR1 SGHRS, CDR2 YFSETQ. The CDR3 protein is CASSRETGDAGNTIYF. The CDR3 DNA is TGCGCCAGCAGCAGGGAAACAGGGGACGCTGGAAACACCATATATTTT.

This clonotype was counted between two and nine times. The V gene is TRBV12-3 or TRBV12-4, the J gene TRBJ1-2; the D gene is possibly TRBD1 (5 bases). The CDR3 has 15 residues. The V end was cut by 1 base, the J end by 6 bases, with 15 bases between. The DNA of the CDR3 is TGTGCCAGCAGTTTAGGGGGGTCCGTCTCTAATGGCTACACCTTC. Translating gives CASSLGGSVSNGYTF.

The chain links TRBV6-2 or TRBV6-3 to TRBJ2-3, with D perhaps TRBD1 or TRBD2 (5 bases each). This CDR3 is 13 amino acids long. Trimming took off 10 bases at V and 3 bases at J, with 14 bases between the two ends. The germline V gene encodes CDR1 MNHEY and CDR2 SVGEGT. The CDR3: CATRPGGTDTQYF. The CDR3 DNA reads TGTGCCACCCGACCTGGGGGTACAGATACGCAGTATTTT.

This clonotype was picked up a small number of times. The chain couples TRBV5-8 to TRBJ2-7, with D tentatively TRBD1 (5 bases). The V end was cut by 2 bases, the J end by 9 bases, with 18 bases between. CDR3 length: 14 amino acids. Germline V gene lookup returns CDR1 SGHTS and CDR2 YDEGEE. The CDR3 is CASSLGGRPGWQYF. CDR3 DNA sequence: TGTGCCAGCAGCTTAGGTGGAAGACCAGGGTGGCAGTACTTC.

This clonotype has more than one count but fewer than ten. V gene TRBV7-2 combines with J gene TRBJ2-5; 7 bases align to TRBD2. The germline V gene encodes CDR1 SGHTA and CDR2 FQGNSA. V lost 1 base to trimming and J lost 2 bases; unmatched junction nucleotides: 4. CDR3 length equals 15 residues. The CDR3 DNA sequence: TGTGCCAGCAGCTTAGAATTCGGGAGGCAAGAGACCCAGTACTTC. Translation gives CASSLEFGRQETQYF. Supplemented by reference TRBV7-2 and TRBJ2-5, the full variable domain reads GAGVSQSPSNKVTEKGKDVELRCDPISGHTALYWYRQSLGQGLEFLIYFQGNSAPDKSGLPSDRFSAERTGGSVSTLTIQRTQQEDSAVYLCASSLEFGRQETQYFGPGTRLLVL.

The gene calls are TRBV29-1 and TRBJ1-2; D is uncertain. In germline, CDR1 is SQVTM, CDR2 ANQGSEA. The V gene lost 6 bases and the J gene lost 5 bases, with 13 bases spanning the gap. This CDR3 spans 12 amino acids. The DNA for the CDR3 is TGCAGCGTCCTGAGAGTAGAATATGGCTACACCTTC. Its translation: CSVLRVEYGYTF.

The table lists this clonotype with a few counts. The chain joins TRBV19 to TRBJ2-3; D perhaps matches TRBD2 (7 bases). Germline V gene sequence: CDR1 LNHDA, CDR2 SQIVND (reference sequence). The ends were cut back, 5 bases at V and 5 bases at J, with 20 bases in the middle. The CDR3 is 16 amino acids. CDR3: CASSSSSGGAGDTQYF. The CDR3 bases are TGTGCCAGTAGTTCCTCTTCTGGGGGGGCGGGAGATACGCAGTATTTT.

This clonotype appeared many times. This chain joins TRBV12-3 or TRBV12-4 and TRBJ2-2; TRBD1 might be the D (6 bases). Trimming pared 7 bases from V and 7 bases from J, leaving 16 bases between. The CDR3 contains 14 residues. The CDR3 is CASNIQGTHGELFF. The CDR3 DNA sequence: TGTGCCAGCAATATACAGGGTACCCACGGGGAGCTGTTTTTT.

This clonotype was seen a few times. Since a much larger clone is just one base distant, this may be a read error. V and J are TRBV12-3 or TRBV12-4 and TRBJ2-7, with TRBD2 as a possible D gene (6 bases). The CDR3 totals 18 residues. V was pared by 5 bases and J by 6 bases, with 29 bases between. CDR3 DNA: TGTGCCAGCAGTCCCCTCCGGGACTTCTTCCCTCACCCGTGCGAGCAGTACTTC. Encoded protein: CASSPLRDFFPHPCEQYF.

This chain uses TRBV20-1 with TRBJ1-5; D may be TRBD1 (6 bases). Germline-derived CDR1 and CDR2 are DFQATT and SNEGSKA (reference sequence). This CDR3 has 13 amino acids. V lost 5 bases and J lost 4, with 12 bases in between. CDR3 coding DNA: TGCAGTGCTGGGGGAACAGGGAATCAGCCCCAGCATTTT. This sequence encodes CSAGGTGNQPQHF.

This clonotype was counted at least ten times. This chain uses TRBV12-3 or TRBV12-4 with TRBJ2-3, with a tentative D call TRBD2 (6 bases). The CDR3 runs to 13 residues. Trimming removed 7 bases from V and 1 base from J, with 9 bases in between. The CDR3 DNA sequence: TGTGCCAGCACCCCGGGGGGCACAGATACGCAGTATTTT. It encodes CASTPGGTDTQYF.

This clonotype has only a few counts. This chain joins TRBV12-3 or TRBV12-4 and TRBJ1-6; D is possibly TRBD1 (6 bases). This CDR3 contains 13 residues. Between the trimmed V and J ends, which lost 1 base and 18 bases, there was a span of 16 bases. CDR3 DNA: TGTGCCAGCAGTTTAGGGACCGGGACACCACCCCACTTT. Amino acid sequence: CASSLGTGTPPHF.

In nucleotides, the CDR3 is TGCGCCAGCAGCCTGGAGGCCTTCTCTGGAAACACCATATATTTT. This gives the protein CASSLEAFSGNTIYF. V gene TRBV5-1 combines with J gene TRBJ1-3; D is unresolved. The ends were cut back, 4 bases at V and 0 bases at J, with 11 bases in the middle. Germline CDR1 and CDR2: SGHRS and YFSETQ. The CDR3 sequence is 15 residues long.

V is TRBV6-6 and J is TRBJ1-1, with D possibly matching TRBD1 (5 bases). CDR1 and CDR2 (germline): MNHNY, SVGAGI (reference sequence). CDR3 length: 12 residues. Trimming left V 8 bases short and J 5 bases short, with 12 bases between. CDR3 region: CASGRKGTEAFF. CDR3 bases: TGTGCCAGCGGTAGAAAGGGGACTGAAGCTTTCTTT.

The J gene is TRBJ1-4, the V gene TRBV18; the match to TRBD1 covers 10 bases. The CDR3 is 15 amino acids. With 4 bases clipped from V and 7 bases from J, the junction kept 6 bases outside the gene matches. Germline V lookup: CDR1 KGHSH, CDR2 LQKENI. CDR3: CASSRSRDRGEKLFF. The CDR3 nucleotides read TGTGCCAGCTCACGTTCCCGGGACAGGGGTGAAAAACTGTTTTTT.

The J gene is TRBJ2-6, the V gene TRBV15, with 9 bases aligning to TRBD1. After removal of 5 bases from V and 0 bases from J, the junction contained 11 bases not matched to a gene. The CDR3 is made up of 19 amino acids. Germline V gives CDR1 LNHNV, CDR2 YYDKDF (reference sequence). The CDR3: CATSAGTGWGFSGANVLTF. The CDR3 DNA follows: TGTGCCACCAGCGCCGGGACAGGGTGGGGGTTCTCTGGGGCCAACGTCCTGACTTTC.

CDR3 region: CSAREVQGLGNSPLHF. The CDR3 nucleotides are TGCAGTGCTAGAGAAGTCCAGGGGCTAGGAAATTCACCCCTCCACTTT. The V gene is TRBV20-1, the J gene TRBJ1-6; a possible D gene is TRBD1 (6 bases). The germline V and J ends were trimmed by 0 bases and 7 bases, with 16 bases remaining between them. The CDR3 consists of 16 residues. The V gene's germline CDR1 is DFQATT and CDR2 SNEGSKA (reference sequence).

The chain links TRBV20-1 to TRBJ2-5; 9 bases align to TRBD2. V lost 2 bases, J lost 5 bases, and 9 bases stayed unmatched. Germline CDR1 is DFQATT and CDR2 is SNEGSKA (reference sequence). CDR3 size: 15 residues. The CDR3 sequence is CSARKALAGLETQYF. The CDR3 DNA follows: TGCAGTGCTAGAAAGGCTCTAGCGGGACTCGAGACCCAGTACTTC.

For the CDR3, the DNA is TGTGCCAGCGCTTCTAGCTTTCGAGACACAGATACGCAGTATTTT. Its protein product is CASASSFRDTDTQYF. This rearrangement joins TRBV21-1 to TRBJ2-3; no DNA check was done on the table's D call, TRBD2. TRBV21-1 is reported as a pseudogene. The CDR3 is made up of 15 amino acids.

V and J are TRBV6-6 and TRBJ1-4, with 8 bases identical to TRBD1. V lost 5 bases and J lost 8; bases outside the gene matches: 10. Per the germline V gene, CDR1 is MNHNY and CDR2 is SVGAGI (reference sequence). This CDR3 has 15 residues. The CDR3 nucleotides read TGTGCCAGCAGTCAACCCGACAGGGGAGAGGAAAAACTGTTTTTT. This codes for CASSQPDRGEEKLFF.

This chain connects TRBV6-5 to TRBJ1-6, with 7 bases that match TRBD1. V trimming: 8 bases; J trimming: 9 bases; junction bases outside the gene matches: 4. This CDR3 region has 12 residues. CDR1 is MNHEY and CDR2 is SVGAGI in the germline V gene. CDR3 amino acids: CASFRGRSPLHF. The CDR3 DNA reads TGTGCCAGCTTTAGGGGGCGTTCACCCCTCCACTTT.